The 25 T cell receptor beta chains reported below all come from one sample, sequenced in a study of blood T cells in healthy people across ages. The second PCR ran about 6 to 12 cycles with a sample-barcoded 5' primer and J-beta primers. One entry per CDR3 protein, called by TCRdb with MiXCR from the 5' RACE reads. The table shows about 500,000 distinct CDR3 sequences, with less than 25% occurring only once. The sample was also reused in another study, on T cells of mothers and their children.

The sample taken for sequencing was blood. Receptors were obtained from a boy aged 5 to 17 in good health.

The chain uses TRBV7-9 and TRBJ1-5; D is perhaps TRBD1 (6 bases). Germline-derived CDR1 and CDR2 are SEHNR and FQNEAQ (reference sequence). The V gene lost 4 bases and the J gene lost 3 bases, with 13 bases spanning the gap. CDR3 length equals 15 residues. This CDR3 is CASSSLGGANQPQHF. The CDR3 region has the DNA TGTGCCAGCAGCTCCCTAGGGGGTGCCAATCAGCCCCAGCATTTT.

This clonotype was counted many times. The V call is TRBV20-1, the J call TRBJ2-7; unclear D gene. The CDR3 is 12 amino acids. V was trimmed by 2 bases and J by 3 bases, leaving 8 bases between them. Per germline, CDR1 DFQATT and CDR2 SNEGSKA (reference sequence). For the CDR3, the DNA is TGCAGTGCTAGACTCCGTTTCTACGAGCAGTACTTC. Protein: CSARLRFYEQYF.

The chain carries TRBV9 and TRBJ2-3, with D maybe TRBD1 (6 bases). Germline loops: CDR1 SGDLS, CDR2 YYNGEE. The ends were cut back, 4 bases at V and 3 bases at J, with 18 bases in the middle. The CDR3 has 16 amino acids. For the CDR3, the DNA is TGTGCCAGCAGCTCCCCGGATGTAAGGGGGACAGATACGCAGTATTTT. Its protein is CASSSPDVRGTDTQYF.

The chain combines TRBV20-1 with TRBJ2-3; 9 bases fit TRBD2. The V and J ends lost 0 bases and 5 bases, in that order; junction bases with no gene match: 9. From germline, CDR1 is DFQATT and CDR2 SNEGSKA (reference sequence). This CDR3 contains 16 residues. The CDR3 DNA reads as TGCAGTGCTAGAGATGAGGTAGCGGGAGCCAGAGATACGCAGTATTTT. Amino acid sequence: CSARDEVAGARDTQYF.

This clonotype was counted between two and nine times. The V call is TRBV21-1, the J call TRBJ1-1; the table's D call TRBD1 went unverified against the DNA. TRBV21-1 is a documented pseudogene. This CDR3 has 17 residues. The CDR3 here is CASSKIRDRIINTEAFF. CDR3 sequence (DNA): TGTGCCAGCAGCAAAATAAGGGACAGAATAATTAACACTGAAGCTTTCTTT.

This chain joins TRBV27 and TRBJ1-2; possibly TRBD1 for D (5 bases). The V gene lost 4 bases and the J gene lost 0 bases, with 15 bases spanning the gap. This CDR3 has 16 amino acids. From germline, CDR1 is MNHEY and CDR2 SMNVEV (reference sequence). The CDR3 loop reads CASSSDTSQANYGYTF. DNA of the CDR3: TGTGCCAGCAGTTCGGACACTTCGCAGGCTAACTATGGCTACACCTTC.

This clonotype was observed a handful of times. The chain carries TRBV11-2 and TRBJ2-5; no clear D gene. The CDR3 runs 15 residues. Per germline, CDR1 SGHAT and CDR2 FQNNGV. With 5 bases removed from V and 4 bases from J, the gap between germline ends came to 17 bases. The CDR3 loop is CASSTSYRRPETQYF. The CDR3 DNA reads as TGTGCCAGCAGCACCTCGTACCGCCGGCCAGAGACCCAGTACTTC.

The gene calls are TRBV4-1 and TRBJ2-2, with D perhaps matching TRBD1 (5 bases). The CDR3 extends over 14 amino acids. V lost 11 bases and J 3 bases, leaving 16 bases between the germline ends. The V gene's germline CDR1 is MGHRA and CDR2 YSYEKL. CDR3 DNA: TGCGCCGGGTCCCAGGCAGGGTACACCGGGGAGCTGTTTTTT. It codes for CAGSQAGYTGELFF.

The rearrangement uses TRBV6-6 and TRBJ1-1, with TRBD1 matching 11 bases. The V gene end was trimmed by 8 bases and the J gene end by 5 bases; junction bases not matched to a gene: 4. The CDR3 totals 13 residues. CDR1 and CDR2 from the germline V gene are MNHNY and SVGAGI (reference sequence). CDR3 DNA: TGTGCCAGCGGCGGACAGGGGGCAACTGAAGCTTTCTTT. Encoded protein: CASGGQGATEAFF.

The chain has TRBV6-6 and TRBJ1-2; a possible D gene is TRBD1 (6 bases). Germline V lookup: CDR1 MNHNY, CDR2 SVGAGI (reference sequence). The CDR3 runs to 15 residues. V was cut by 5 bases and J by 2 bases, with 15 bases left in between. This CDR3 reads CASSPERGRNYGYTF. The CDR3 nucleotides read TGTGCCAGCAGTCCCGAACGGGGGCGCAACTATGGCTACACCTTC.

This clonotype was observed a handful of times. This chain connects TRBV12-3 or TRBV12-4 to TRBJ2-5; D not certain. The assigned J gene may be wrong: the sequence end matches TRBJ2-7 better. The CDR3 is made up of 13 amino acids. As DNA, the CDR3 is TGTGCCAGCACTGACCAGTACTCCTACGAGCAGTACTTC. Protein: CASTDQYSYEQYF.

This clonotype was recorded a few times. This chain connects TRBV7-2 to TRBJ1-2; D is uncertain. V was clipped by 4 bases and J by 8 bases, with 11 bases between them. The CDR3 runs 12 residues. CDR1 SGHTA and CDR2 FQGNSA come from the germline V gene. This CDR3 reads CASSSAPSGYTF. DNA of the CDR3: TGTGCCAGCAGCTCCGCGCCGTCGGGCTACACCTTC.

V gene TRBV29-1 combines with J gene TRBJ2-3; unclear D gene. V dropped 4 bases and J dropped 4 bases, with 9 bases sitting between them. Germline V gene lookup returns CDR1 SQVTM and CDR2 ANQGSEA. The CDR3 runs 12 residues. The CDR3 spells CSVAPESDTQYF. The CDR3 DNA reads TGCAGCGTTGCCCCCGAATCAGATACGCAGTATTTT.

This chain links TRBV6-1 with TRBJ2-6; D might be TRBD1 (7 bases). CDR3 length equals 18 residues. The germline V gene encodes CDR1 MNHNS and CDR2 SASEGT. Trimming cost V 6 bases and J 0 bases, with 18 bases left between them. In DNA form, the CDR3 reads TGTGCCAGCAGCGGGGGAACAGGGGTTAGCTCTGGGGCCAACGTCCTGACTTTC. Translation gives CASSGGTGVSSGANVLTF.

The rearrangement links TRBV7-9 to TRBJ2-1; TRBD2 might be the D (6 bases). V was pared by 5 bases and J by 12 bases, with 17 bases between. The CDR3 length is 13 residues. Per germline, CDR1 SEHNR and CDR2 FQNEAQ (reference sequence). DNA of the CDR3: TGTGCCAGCAGCGCACCGGGGGACGGCGGGCAGTTCTTC. Protein: CASSAPGDGGQFF.

The chain recombines TRBV20-1 with TRBJ1-2; D unresolved. The CDR3 totals 13 residues. The V gene lost 3 bases and the J gene lost 2 bases, with 10 bases spanning the gap. In germline, CDR1 is DFQATT, CDR2 SNEGSKA (reference sequence). DNA for the CDR3: TGCAGTGCTAGTCTTCCGACGAACTATGGCTACACCTTC. Encoded protein: CSASLPTNYGYTF.

V gene TRBV4-1 combines with J gene TRBJ1-1; D perhaps matches TRBD1 (5 bases). V lost 2 bases, J lost 4 bases, and 11 bases lay in between. The CDR3 spans 14 residues. The germline gives CDR1 MGHRA, CDR2 YSYEKL. The CDR3 coding sequence is TGCGCCAGCAGCCAACAAGTCGGGGGCACTGAAGCTTTCTTT. Protein sequence: CASSQQVGGTEAFF.

The V call is TRBV5-1, the J call TRBJ1-1; TRBD1 aligns across 7 bases. V lost 4 bases, J lost 7 bases, and 4 bases stayed unmatched. This CDR3 has 12 residues. The germline CDR1 and CDR2 sequences are SGHRS and YFSETQ. CDR3 protein: CASSLPGGEAFF. The CDR3 region has the DNA TGCGCCAGCAGCCTACCAGGGGGTGAAGCTTTCTTT.

The CDR3 sequence: CASSQDKGRGYSSGYTF. The DNA for the CDR3 is TGTGCCAGCAGCCAAGATAAGGGAAGGGGTTATTCTAGCGGCTACACCTTC. This chain joins TRBV3-1 and TRBJ1-2, with D maybe TRBD1 (5 bases). In germline, CDR1 is LGHDT, CDR2 YNNKEL (reference sequence). The V end was cut by 0 bases, the J end by 8 bases, with 22 bases between. The CDR3 has 17 amino acids.

This clonotype was counted a few times. J is TRBJ1-5 and V is TRBV6-2 or TRBV6-3; D uncertain. The CDR3 sequence is 14 residues long. Germline V CDR1 and CDR2: MNHEY, SVGEGT. The V end was cut by 10 bases, the J end by 1 base, with 14 bases between. Here the CDR3 DNA reads TGTGCCACCGTGAAAGACGGGAGCAATCAGCCCCAGCATTTT. Translating gives CATVKDGSNQPQHF.

This clonotype was detected only a few times. One end of the junction fails to match germline, which may point to a read error. The gene calls are TRBV7-7 and TRBJ2-1, with D possibly called TRBD1 or TRBD2 (5 bases each). Germline values: CDR1 SSHAT, CDR2 FNYEAQ (reference sequence). This CDR3 has 15 amino acids. Here the CDR3 DNA reads TGTGCTAGCAGCCCTAGCCCGGGGACGGACAATGAGCAGTTCTTC. Residues: CASSPSPGTDNEQFF.

This clonotype has only a few counts. V gene TRBV7-9 combines with J gene TRBJ2-1; 11 bases are a match to TRBD2. The CDR3 length is 17 residues. V lost 4 bases, J lost 5 bases, and 10 bases stayed unmatched. Germline V gives CDR1 SEHNR, CDR2 FQNEAQ (reference sequence). The CDR3 here is CASSSALAGGPHNEQFF. The CDR3, as DNA: TGTGCCAGCAGCTCTGCTTTAGCGGGGGGGCCCCACAATGAGCAGTTCTTC.

The sample holds a few counts of this clonotype. The chain recombines TRBV7-3 with TRBJ2-5, with TRBD1 matching over 7 bases. The J call may not be correct, given that the DNA end is closer to TRBJ2-1. Germline V gene lookup returns CDR1 SGHTA and CDR2 FQGTGA. This CDR3 is 15 amino acids long. For the CDR3, the DNA is TGTGCCAGCAGCCCGTCGACAGGGTTTGTGGGTGAGCAGTTCTTC. It encodes CASSPSTGFVGEQFF.

In this sample, this clonotype turned up a few times. This chain links TRBV7-8 with TRBJ2-7; D gene ambiguous. This CDR3 has 12 amino acids. The V gene's germline CDR1 is SGHVS and CDR2 FQNEAQ. Trimming removed 5 bases from V and 5 bases from J, with 10 bases in between. The CDR3 reads CASSPDSDEQYF. CDR3 coding DNA: TGTGCCAGCAGCCCAGATAGTGACGAGCAGTACTTC.

The chain employs TRBV4-3 and TRBJ2-1; no definite D call. Germline CDR1 and CDR2: LGHNA and YSLEER. This CDR3 has 16 amino acids. V was cut by 4 bases and J by 0 bases, with 13 bases left in between. The CDR3 loop is CASSPGYLSSYNEQFF. In nucleotides, the CDR3 is TGCGCCAGCAGCCCTGGATACCTTAGCTCCTACAATGAGCAGTTCTTC.